Listed below are T cell receptor beta chains from one sample, sequenced in a study of control samples from healthy donors and cancer patients. The method was immunoSEQ multiplex PCR; TCRdb's version includes in-frame clones alone and lacks a portion of them. The sample has about 110,000 clones, roughly 92% seen once. Sequenced: blood. The receptor set was obtained from a woman younger than 30 in good health. CDR3s include the opening cysteine and the closing phenylalanine or tryptophan. Fields, in order: D gene, clone size, J gene, V gene, CDR3 protein, CDR3 DNA. The D gene is left open where the match is weak. The size field is filled for only some rows; it gives once, few, many or a size class.

NA	NA	TRBJ2-2	TRBV28	CASSFETPAGGLFF	TGTGCCAGCAGTTTTGAGACGCCGGCCGGGGGGCTGTTTTTT
TRBD1	NA	TRBJ2-7	TRBV7-2	CASSALGQGVGEQYF	TGTGCCAGCAGCGCCCTCGGACAGGGGGTTGGAGAGCAGTACTTC
NA	NA	TRBJ1-1	TRBV4-3	CASSQEIGTTEAFF	TGCGCCAGCAGCCAAGAGATAGGGACCACTGAAGCTTTCTTT
TRBD1	NA	TRBJ1-4	TRBV10-1	CASSESGQGGSNEKLFF	TGCGCCAGCAGTGAGTCAGGACAGGGTGGGAGTAATGAAAAACTGTTTTTT
NA	NA	TRBJ2-7	TRBV7-9	CASSLVEGGPYEQYF	TGTGCCAGCAGCTTAGTGGAGGGGGGGCCCTACGAGCAGTACTTC
NA	NA	TRBJ2-7	TRBV28	CASSLSGGALYEQYF	TGTGCCAGCAGTTTATCAGGGGGGGCCCTCTACGAGCAGTACTTC
NA	NA	TRBJ2-3	TRBV15	CATGDLADTQYF	TGTGCCACCGGAGACTTGGCAGATACGCAGTATTTT
NA	NA	TRBJ1-2	TRBV5-5	CASSSPPLFYGYTF	TGTGCCAGCAGCTCCCCGCCGCTCTTTTATGGCTACACCTTC
TRBD2	NA	TRBJ2-3	TRBV9	CASSGGRGDTQYF	TGTGCCAGTAGCGGGGGCCGGGGAGATACGCAGTATTTT
NA	NA	TRBJ2-5	TRBV7-2	CASSLIGPGAIQETQYF	TGTGCCAGCAGCTTGATAGGGCCAGGGGCCATTCAAGAGACCCAGTACTTC
TRBD1	NA	TRBJ1-2	TRBV4-1	CASSQRTGGYGYTF	TGCGCCAGCAGCCAACGGACAGGGGGCTACGGCTACACCTTC
TRBD1	few	TRBJ1-1	TRBV5-6	CASSYFGTGGRTEAFF	TGTGCCAGCAGCTATTTTGGGACAGGGGGAAGGACTGAAGCTTTCTTT
NA	few	TRBJ1-1	TRBV7-2	CASSLGIGMNTEAFF	TGTGCCAGCAGCTTAGGGATAGGAATGAACACTGAAGCTTTCTTT
NA	once	TRBJ2-1	TRBV7-3	CASSLTLTGNNEQFF	TGTGCCAGCAGCTTAACGTTAACCGGGAACAATGAGCAGTTCTTC
NA	NA	TRBJ2-1	TRBV11-2	CASSPPGSLSSYNEQFF	TGTGCCAGCAGCCCCCCGGGAAGTTTGAGCTCCTACAATGAGCAGTTCTTC
NA	NA	TRBJ2-1	TRBV6-2/TRBV6-3	CASSYRAVMSNNEQFF	TGTGCCAGCAGTTACAGGGCGGTCATGTCTAACAATGAGCAGTTCTTC
NA	NA	TRBJ2-7	TRBV19	CASSIEVGVAYEQYF	TGTGCCAGTAGTATAGAGGTAGGGGTTGCGTACGAGCAGTACTTC
TRBD1	NA	TRBJ1-2	TRBV29-1	CSVEKDRRSLGYTF	TGCAGCGTTGAAAAGGACAGGCGATCATTGGGCTACACCTTC
TRBD1	NA	TRBJ1-5	TRBV11-2	CASSLKQGSNQPQHF	TGTGCCAGCAGCTTAAAACAGGGGAGCAATCAGCCCCAGCATTTT
TRBD1	NA	TRBJ2-3	TRBV5-8	CASSLEGQFTDTQYF	TGTGCCAGCAGCTTGGAGGGACAGTTCACAGATACGCAGTATTTT
NA	once	TRBJ2-1	TRBV29-1	CSVEVQGNEQFF	TGCAGCGTTGAGGTCCAGGGAAACGAGCAGTTCTTC
TRBD1	few	TRBJ1-1	TRBV7-2	CASSRTTGVFEAFF	TGTGCCAGCAGCCGGACGACAGGGGTTTTTGAAGCTTTCTTT
NA	NA	TRBJ2-1	TRBV11-1	CASSLNFRSGKNEQFF	TGTGCCAGCAGCTTAAACTTCCGCTCAGGAAAGAATGAGCAGTTCTTC